The clone carrying this T cell receptor (beta chain) has at least ten counts. The sample comes from a study of spatial heterogeneity in lung cancer. Study summary: Consistent detection of more beta-chain than alpha-chain sequences was observed. More than nine raw reads, on average, carried each unique TCR and UMI combination.

The sample's time point: sample taken at primary tumor resection. The presence of a unique molecular identifier marked each TCR cDNA molecule. TCRdb re-analysed the 5' RACE reads in MiXCR, keeping a single row per CDR3 protein. The table lists roughly 48,000 distinct CDR3 sequences, about 5.8% of them singletons, with over 8.5% in the top ten. Specimen: PBMCs, collected at surgery. The sequence derives from a male donor with early-stage non-small cell lung cancer.

Here the CDR3 reads CASSLRDRPNSPLHF. As DNA, the CDR3 is TGTGCCAGCAGCCTCCGGGACAGACCTAATTCACCCCTCCACTTT. The chain carries TRBV7-8 and TRBJ1-6, with 7 bases aligning to TRBD1. J gave up 6 bases and V 5 bases, and 7 bases lay outside the gene matches. CDR1 is SGHVS, CDR2 FQNEAQ, per germline. The CDR3 runs to 15 residues.